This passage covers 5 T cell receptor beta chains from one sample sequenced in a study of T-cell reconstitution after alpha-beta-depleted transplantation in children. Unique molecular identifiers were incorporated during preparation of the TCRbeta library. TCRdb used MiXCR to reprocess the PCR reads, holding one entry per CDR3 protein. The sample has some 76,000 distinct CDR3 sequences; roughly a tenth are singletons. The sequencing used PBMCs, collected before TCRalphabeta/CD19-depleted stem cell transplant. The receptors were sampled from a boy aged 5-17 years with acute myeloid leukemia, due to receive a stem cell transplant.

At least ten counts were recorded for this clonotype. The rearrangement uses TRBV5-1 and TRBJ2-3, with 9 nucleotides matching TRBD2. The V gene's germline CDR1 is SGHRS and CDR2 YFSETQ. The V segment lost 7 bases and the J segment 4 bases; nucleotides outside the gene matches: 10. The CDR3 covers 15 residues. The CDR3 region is CASDYSGGGADTQYF. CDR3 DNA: TGCGCCAGCGATTATAGCGGGGGTGGCGCAGATACGCAGTATTTT.

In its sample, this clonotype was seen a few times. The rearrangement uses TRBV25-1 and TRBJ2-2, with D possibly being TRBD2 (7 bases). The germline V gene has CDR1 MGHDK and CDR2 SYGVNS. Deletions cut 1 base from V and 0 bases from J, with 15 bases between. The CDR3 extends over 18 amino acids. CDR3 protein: CASSEWGGGKANTGELFF. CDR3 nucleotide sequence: TGTGCCAGCAGTGAATGGGGGGGGGGCAAGGCGAACACCGGGGAGCTGTTTTTT.

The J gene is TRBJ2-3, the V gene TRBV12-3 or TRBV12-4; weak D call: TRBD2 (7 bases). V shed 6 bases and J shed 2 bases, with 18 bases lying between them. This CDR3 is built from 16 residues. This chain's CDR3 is CASSRGTGGHTDTQYF. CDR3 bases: TGTGCCAGCAGCCGAGGGACGGGGGGACACACAGATACGCAGTATTTT.

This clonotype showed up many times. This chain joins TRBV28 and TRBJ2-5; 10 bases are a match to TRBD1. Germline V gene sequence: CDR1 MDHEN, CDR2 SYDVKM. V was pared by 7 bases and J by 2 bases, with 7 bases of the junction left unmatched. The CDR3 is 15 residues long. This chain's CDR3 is CASTTGGLGQETQYF. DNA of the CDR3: TGTGCCAGCACGACAGGGGGCTTAGGGCAAGAGACCCAGTACTTC. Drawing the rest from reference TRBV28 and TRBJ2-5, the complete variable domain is DVKVTQSSRYLVKRTGEKVFLECVQDMDHENMFWYRQDPGLGLRLIYFSYDVKMKEKGDIPEGYSVSREKKERFSLILESASTNQTSMYLCASTTGGLGQETQYFGPGTRLLVL.

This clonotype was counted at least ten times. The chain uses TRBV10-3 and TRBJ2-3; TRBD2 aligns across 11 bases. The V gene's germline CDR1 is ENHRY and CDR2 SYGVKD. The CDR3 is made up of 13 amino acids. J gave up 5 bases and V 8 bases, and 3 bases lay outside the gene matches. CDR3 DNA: TGTGCCATCGGTCTAGCGGGGGGAGATACGCAGTATTTT. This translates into CAIGLAGGDTQYF.